This T cell receptor beta chain was observed in a study of T cell responses to AZD1222 COVID-19 vaccine. Study-wide results and limits: Across the whole spike, CD4 TCRs peaked at regions 160-218 and 743-854. When two AZD1222 doses had been given, Spike-specific TCR breadth and depth rose. AZD1222 recipients seropositive at baseline numbered only 5 to 7.

The CDR3 covers 13 residues. In germline, CDR1 is LNHDA, CDR2 SQIVND (reference sequence). The V end was cut by 6 bases, the J end by 5 bases, with 12 bases between. TCRdb's copy holds only in-frame clones and misses some; the assay was immunoSEQ multiplex PCR. The profile covers 85,000 to 120,000 clones, with 86% appearing a single time and 4.5% to 6% taken by the ten largest. On this clone: Its antigen remains unidentified.

The origin of this receptor is an adult in good health. The specimen was peripheral blood, collected on day 0 of AZD1222 vaccination. This chain links TRBV19 with TRBJ2-3; possible D gene TRBD1, 7 bases. CDR3 bases: TGTGCCAGTAGGCGGGACAGTGGAGATACGCAGTATTTT. It is translated as CASRRDSGDTQYF.